Each of the 23 T cell receptor beta chains below was sequenced from the same sample in a study of T cell clonality in common variable immunodeficiency. General study points: Common variable immunodeficiency TCR beta sequences reportedly had fewer deletions and N-nucleotide insertions.

For these receptors, no antigen is known. Assay: immunoSEQ multiplex PCR; the TCRdb copy retains only in-frame clones and omits some. There are about 23,000 clones in the sample, none observed a single time. The sample taken for sequencing was peripheral blood mononuclear cells. These receptors came from a human donor with common variable immunodeficiency.

The table lists this clone with many counts. The read ends 3 residues shy of where the CDR3 ends; the end is completed using the germline J gene. This chain links TRBV29-1 with TRBJ2-5, with a possible D match to TRBD1 (6 bases). Trimming pared 4 bases from V and 4 bases from J, leaving 19 bases between. Germline V gene sequence: CDR1 SQVTM, CDR2 ANQGSEA. The CDR3 totals 15 residues. The sequenced part of the CDR3 DNA is TGCAGCGTTGCTCAAAATCCCGGACAGCTAGAGACC. It translates to CSVAQNPGQLET. The entire CDR3 reads CSVAQNPGQLETQYF.

This clone was seen at least ten times. With the read ending 3 residues before the CDR3 end, the germline J gene is used to fill in that end. This chain links TRBV5-1 with TRBJ2-5, with 10 nucleotides matching TRBD2. The trim removed 7 bases at V and 4 bases at J, leaving 10 bases unmatched. Germline loops: CDR1 SGHRS, CDR2 YFSETQ. The CDR3 spans 15 residues. CDR3 in amino acids: CASSPSGGAVETQYF. The CDR3 DNA, read in part, is TGCGCCAGCTCTCCCAGCGGGGGGGCCGTAGAGACC.

This clone was detected only a few times. The CDR3 end is not reached by the read, which stops 3 residues before it; the germline J gene fills it in. The chain recombines TRBV18 with TRBJ1-2, with 7 bases that match TRBD1. Germline V CDR1 and CDR2: KGHSH, LQKENI. The CDR3 has 12 residues. This CDR3 is CASSQRDSGYTF. CDR3 bases read: TGTGCCAGCTCACAAAGGGACAGCGGC.

With regard to this clone: The read terminates 3 residues before the CDR3 end, so the remaining end is supplied by the germline J gene. The gene calls are TRBV30 and TRBJ1-5; no firm D call. This CDR3 has 13 residues. Trimming pared 0 bases from V and 7 bases from J, leaving 10 bases between. Per germline, CDR1 GTSNPN and CDR2 SVGIG (reference sequence). The CDR3 sequence: CAWSVRTQQPQHF. The DNA read from the CDR3 is TGTGCCTGGAGTGTACGAACTCAACAGCCC.

This clone was recorded at least ten times. The sequenced CDR3 bases are TGTGCCAGCAGGGAGGGGGTTGAG. Residues: CASREGVE. The CDR3 as a whole reads CASREGVEQFF. V usage is TRBV11-2 and J usage is TRBJ2-1; D may be TRBD1 or TRBD2 (6 bases each). The CDR3 end lies 3 residues beyond the end of the read and is filled in from the germline J gene. Between the trimmed V and J ends, which lost 6 bases and 9 bases, there was a span of 9 bases. Per germline, CDR1 SGHAT and CDR2 FQNNGV. The CDR3 is 11 residues long.

This clone was detected ten times or more. The read is 3 residues too short to cover the CDR3 end, so that end is filled in from the germline J gene. The rearrangement joins TRBV30 to TRBJ2-1, with D perhaps matching TRBD1 (6 bases). This CDR3 comprises 13 residues. V lost 0 bases, J lost 9 bases, and 12 bases lay in between. Per germline, CDR1 GTSNPN and CDR2 SVGIG (reference sequence). The CDR3 region is CAWSVQGRGEQFF. Incomplete CDR3 DNA: TGTGCCTGGAGTGTACAGGGTCGGGGTGAG. Using reference TRBV30 and TRBJ2-1 for the parts outside the CDR3, the full variable domain is SQTIHQWPATLVQPVGSPLSLECTVEGTSNPNLYWYRQAAGRGLQLLFYSVGIGQISSEVPQNLSASRPQDRQFILSSKKLLLSDSGFYLCAWSVQGRGEQFFGPGTRLTVL.

Ten or more counts support this clone. The read ends 3 residues before the CDR3 terminus; that terminus is restored from the germline J gene. The V call is TRBV19, the J call TRBJ2-3; 8 bases are a match to TRBD1. V lost 10 bases and J lost 0; bases outside the gene matches: 9. The CDR3 length is 15 residues. Germline V gene lookup returns CDR1 LNHDA and CDR2 SQIVND (reference sequence). The DNA read from the CDR3 is TGTGCCACCGAAGGTCAGGGGGCGAGCACAGATACG. Translating gives CATEGQGASTDT. The entire CDR3 sequence reads CATEGQGASTDTQYF.

This clone was seen repeatedly, ten times or more. The CDR3: CASSLDGAGSTDTQYF. The CDR3 DNA, read in part, is TGCGCCAGCAGCTTGGATGGGGCAGGGAGCACAGATACG. J is TRBJ2-3 and V is TRBV5-1, with TRBD1 as a possible D gene (5 bases). Sequencing ends 3 residues short of the CDR3 end; the germline J gene provides the rest. Germline loops: CDR1 SGHRS, CDR2 YFSETQ. Trimming took 0 bases from V and 0 from J, leaving 11 bases between them. CDR3 length equals 16 residues.

There are many counts of this clone. Sequencing ends 3 residues short of the CDR3 end; the germline J gene provides the rest. The chain carries TRBV18 and TRBJ2-6; D is possibly TRBD2 (6 bases). The CDR3 is made up of 15 amino acids. Per germline, CDR1 KGHSH and CDR2 LQKENI. V was clipped by 6 bases and J by 0 bases, with 9 bases between them. The sequenced part of the CDR3 DNA is TGTGCCAGCTCCCTGGGGGGCTCTGGGGCCAACGTC. Translated: CASSLGGSGANV. The full CDR3 sequence reads CASSLGGSGANVLTF. The variable domain in full, completed from reference TRBV18 and TRBJ2-6, reads NAGVMQNPRHLVRRRGQEARLRCSPMKGHSHVYWYRQLPEEGLKFMVYLQKENIIDESGMPKERFSAEFPKEGPSILRIQQVVRGDSAAYFCASSLGGSGANVLTFGAGSRLTVL.

Remarks on this clone: The DNA ends 3 residues before the CDR3 does, and the rest of the CDR3 is filled in from the germline J gene. The V gene is TRBV5-1, the J gene TRBJ2-1, with 8 bases fitting TRBD1. Germline V lookup: CDR1 SGHRS, CDR2 YFSETQ. The V segment lost 5 bases and the J segment 0 bases; nucleotides outside the gene matches: 4. The CDR3 length is 15 residues. CDR3 DNA (partial): TGCGCCAGCAGATCCGGACAGGGCTCCTACAATGAG. The encoded protein is CASRSGQGSYNE. The CDR3 reads in full as CASRSGQGSYNEQFF.

As to this clone: Read sequence stops 3 residues before the CDR3 end, and the germline J gene provides the missing end. The chain couples TRBV19 to TRBJ2-7; 10 bases agree with TRBD2. V lost 6 bases and J lost 6; bases outside the gene matches: 5. This CDR3 is 13 amino acids long. Germline V gene data show CDR1 as LNHDA and CDR2 as SQIVND (reference sequence). The CDR3 bases that were read are TGTGCCAGTAGAGCTAGCGGGAGCCGCGAG. It translates to CASRASGSRE. The whole CDR3 protein is CASRASGSREQYF. Complete variable domain (other parts from reference TRBV19 and TRBJ2-7): DGGITQSPKYLFRKEGQNVTLSCEQNLNHDAMYWYRQDPGQGLRLIYYSQIVNDFQKGDIAEGYSVSREKKESFPLTVTSAQKNPTAFYLCASRASGSREQYFGPGTRLTVT.

This clone showed up many times. With the read ending 3 residues before the CDR3 end, the germline J gene is used to fill in that end. The chain links TRBV19 to TRBJ2-1; D is tentatively TRBD1 or TRBD2 (5 bases each). The CDR3 is 12 residues long. Between the trimmed V and J ends, which lost 9 bases and 3 bases, there was a span of 9 bases. CDR1 is LNHDA, CDR2 SQIVND, per germline (reference sequence). The covered CDR3 bases are TGTGCCAGAGAGGGGATCTACAATGAG. It encodes CAREGIYNE. The CDR3 in full is CAREGIYNEQFF.

On this clone: The CDR3 is cut off 3 residues early in the read; its end comes from the germline J gene. The chain has TRBV10-2 and TRBJ1-1, with TRBD1 as a possible D gene (5 bases). Trimming stripped 2 bases from V and 1 base from J, with 8 bases between. Germline V lookup: CDR1 WSHSY, CDR2 SAAADI. There are 14 residues in the CDR3. CDR3 in amino acids: CASSEGATNTEAFF. Partial CDR3 DNA: TGCGCCAGCAGTGAGGGGGCGACGAACACTGAA.

This clone was observed a handful of times. The DNA ends 3 residues before the CDR3 does, and the rest of the CDR3 is filled in from the germline J gene. The rearrangement joins TRBV7-8 to TRBJ2-7, with D maybe TRBD2 (5 bases). Germline V gene data show CDR1 as SGHVS and CDR2 as FQNEAQ. V lost 7 bases to trimming and J lost 0 bases, with 13 bases between them. The CDR3 is made up of 14 amino acids. This CDR3 reads CASISAVSSYEQYF. The CDR3 bases that were read are TGTGCCAGCATTTCAGCGGTGAGCTCCTACGAG.

With regard to this clone: The CDR3 end is not reached by the read, which stops 3 residues before it; the germline J gene fills it in. The chain is built from TRBV5-1 and TRBJ2-7; possibly TRBD1 for D (5 bases). The CDR3 runs to 14 residues. V gave up 3 bases and J gave up 2 bases, with 12 bases separating them. Germline values: CDR1 SGHRS, CDR2 YFSETQ. The CDR3 loop reads CASSSSGATYEQYF. CDR3 DNA, as far as it was read: TGCGCCAGCAGCTCTTCTGGGGCCACCTACGAG. The full variable domain, in which reference TRBV5-1 and TRBJ2-7 provide the parts outside the CDR3, is KAGVTQTPRYLIKTRGQQVTLSCSPISGHRSVSWYQQTPGQGLQFLFEYFSETQRNKGNFPGRFSGRQFSNSRSEMNVSTLELGDSALYLCASSSSGATYEQYFGPGTRLTVT.

The table lists this clone with many counts. The read stops 3 residues short of the end of the CDR3; the missing end is completed from the germline J gene. The rearrangement joins TRBV7-9 to TRBJ1-2; 7 bases match TRBD1. Trimming at V came to 7 bases and at J to 2 bases, leaving 7 bases not matched to a gene. The CDR3 runs to 14 residues. Germline CDR1 SEHNR, CDR2 FQNEAQ (reference sequence). CDR3 sequence reads: CASISEGQNYGYTF. The part of the CDR3 DNA that was read is TGTGCCAGCATTAGCGAGGGACAGAACTATGGC. The full variable domain, with the rest looked up from reference TRBV7-9 and TRBJ1-2, is DTGVSQNPRHKITKRGQNVTFRCDPISEHNRLYWYRQTLGQGPEFLTYFQNEAQLEKSRLLSDRFSAERPKGSFSTLEIQRTEQGDSAMYLCASISEGQNYGYTFGSGTRLTVV.

Comments on this clone: The CDR3 end falls 3 residues outside the read, so it is completed with the germline J gene. This chain uses TRBV30 with TRBJ1-2, with a weak D call TRBD1 (6 bases). CDR1 and CDR2 from the germline V gene are GTSNPN and SVGIG (reference sequence). CDR3 length: 13 residues. Trimming stripped 2 bases from V and 4 bases from J, with 11 bases between. The DNA read from the CDR3 is TGTGCCTGGAGTCTAGGACAGCTCTATGGC. Its protein is CAWSLGQLYG. In full, the CDR3 is CAWSLGQLYGYTF.

This clone was detected ten times or more. The read comes to an end 3 residues before the CDR3 does, leaving the germline J gene to fill in the end. J is TRBJ1-1 and V is TRBV20-1, with D hard to call. The germline V gene has CDR1 DFQATT and CDR2 SNEGSKA (reference sequence). This CDR3 region has 13 residues. Trimming left V 0 bases short and J 4 bases short, with 9 bases between. The CDR3 bases that were read are TGCAGTGCTAGAGATAAAAGTAGCACTGAA. Translating gives CSARDKSSTE. The full CDR3 sequence reads CSARDKSSTEAFF.

This clone has a handful of counts. Read coverage stops 3 residues before the CDR3 terminus; the germline J gene supplies the remainder. The chain recombines TRBV6-1 with TRBJ2-5; D gene unclear. The germline gives CDR1 MNHNS, CDR2 SASEGT. V was pared by 3 bases and J by 4 bases, with 12 bases between. The CDR3 runs 14 residues. The CDR3 is CASSEVQSVETQYF. CDR3 DNA, as far as it was read: TGTGCCAGCAGTGAGGTACAGTCTGTAGAGACC.

This clone was seen more than once but under ten times. Read coverage stops 3 residues before the CDR3 terminus; the germline J gene supplies the remainder. The chain joins TRBV11-2 to TRBJ2-7, with TRBD2 identical over 16 bases. V lost 5 bases to trimming and J lost 6 bases; unmatched junction nucleotides: 4. Germline V CDR1 and CDR2: SGHAT, FQNNGV. The CDR3 has 15 amino acids. CDR3 DNA (partial): TGTGCCAGCAGCCCGGGACTAGCGGGAGGGGTCGAG. Amino acids: CASSPGLAGGVE. The whole CDR3 is CASSPGLAGGVEQYF.

Incomplete CDR3 DNA: TGCGCCAGCAGCGAAATTCGGGCTAGCGGGGGGGATACG. It encodes CASSEIRASGGDT. The entire CDR3 is CASSEIRASGGDTQYF. J is TRBJ2-3 and V is TRBV5-1; 11 bases line up with TRBD2. The CDR3 end falls 3 residues outside the read, so it is completed with the germline J gene. The V and J ends lost 4 bases and 6 bases, in that order; junction bases with no gene match: 10. From germline, CDR1 is SGHRS and CDR2 YFSETQ. The CDR3 consists of 16 residues. The whole variable domain, remainder taken from reference TRBV5-1 and TRBJ2-3, is KAGVTQTPRYLIKTRGQQVTLSCSPISGHRSVSWYQQTPGQGLQFLFEYFSETQRNKGNFPGRFSGRQFSNSRSEMNVSTLELGDSALYLCASSEIRASGGDTQYFGPGTRLTVL.

This clone was observed a few times. The missing CDR3 end, 3 residues past where the read stops, is filled in from the germline J gene. The chain carries TRBV30 and TRBJ2-7, with D perhaps TRBD2 (6 bases). Trimming pared 3 bases from V and 3 bases from J, leaving 15 bases between. CDR3 size: 14 residues. Looked up from germline, CDR1 is GTSNPN and CDR2 is SVGIG (reference sequence). The covered CDR3 bases are TGTGCCTGGAGGGGAGCCTCGGGACTCTACGAG. Amino acids: CAWRGASGLYE. The full-length CDR3 reads as CAWRGASGLYEQYF.

This clone was picked up a small number of times. The read falls 3 residues short of the CDR3 end, and the missing part is taken from the germline J gene. The chain carries TRBV7-3 and TRBJ1-5; weak D call: TRBD1 (5 bases). The germline V gene encodes CDR1 SGHTA and CDR2 FQGTGA. The CDR3 has 13 residues. Trimming took 4 bases from V and 7 from J, leaving 11 bases between them. This chain's CDR3 is CASSSRKGQPQHF. CDR3 DNA (partial): TGTGCCAGCAGCTCCCGCAAGGGGCAGCCC.